Below, 10 T cell receptor beta chains from the same sample are listed, as sequenced in a study of T cell responses to AZD1222 COVID-19 vaccine. Libraries were prepared by immunoSEQ multiplex PCR; TCRdb keeps only in-frame clonotypes and omits some of them. In the table there are approximately 150,000 clones, 85% to 90% of which are singletons. The sequencing used peripheral blood, collected 28 days after the second dose of the MenACWY control vaccine. The source is an adult who received the MenACWY meningococcal vaccine as a control.

This clone was counted once. The rearrangement uses TRBV6-6 and TRBJ1-2; D is perhaps TRBD1 (5 bases). V was trimmed by 1 base and J by 1 base, leaving 10 bases between them. Looked up from germline, CDR1 is MNHNY and CDR2 is SVGAGI (reference sequence). This CDR3 has 15 residues. CDR3 in DNA: TGTGCCAGCAGTTACTACCTTGACAGTAACTATGGCTACACCTTC. Amino acid sequence: CASSYYLDSNYGYTF.

The chain is built from TRBV10-2 and TRBJ1-2; 8 bases align to TRBD1. The germline V gene encodes CDR1 WSHSY and CDR2 SAAADI. CDR3 length equals 15 residues. V lost 2 bases and J lost 2; bases outside the gene matches: 4. The CDR3: CASSEGQGRNYGYTF. CDR3 coding DNA: TGCGCCAGCAGTGAGGGACAGGGAAGAAACTATGGCTACACCTTC.

This chain connects TRBV7-9 to TRBJ2-7; a weak D match, TRBD1 (6 bases). The CDR3 spans 12 residues. Trimming left V 1 base short and J 6 bases short, with 7 bases between. Germline V gene lookup returns CDR1 SEHNR and CDR2 FQNEAQ (reference sequence). The CDR3 loop reads CASSLGGREQYF. The CDR3 DNA sequence: TGTGCCAGCAGCTTAGGGGGGCGCGAGCAGTACTTC.

The chain employs TRBV6-2 or TRBV6-3 and TRBJ2-7; D gene ambiguous. V was clipped by 4 bases and J by 3 bases, with 10 bases between them. This CDR3 spans 13 amino acids. Germline V gene data show CDR1 as MNHEY and CDR2 as SVGEGT. CDR3 residues: CASSWRKGYEQYF. The DNA of the CDR3 is TGTGCCAGCAGTTGGCGGAAGGGCTACGAGCAGTACTTC.

The chain uses TRBV5-1 and TRBJ1-1, with a weak D call TRBD1 (5 bases). Between the trimmed V and J ends, which lost 5 bases and 8 bases, there was a span of 19 bases. The CDR3 has 14 residues. Germline V gene data show CDR1 as SGHRS and CDR2 as YFSETQ. CDR3 region: CASRIPGTVSEAFF. Here the CDR3 DNA reads TGCGCCAGCAGAATACCTGGGACGGTCTCAGAAGCTTTCTTT.

The gene calls are TRBV11-3 and TRBJ2-1, with TRBD1 matching 9 bases. After removal of 6 bases from V and 7 bases from J, the junction contained 4 bases not matched to a gene. This CDR3 is 13 amino acids long. The V gene's germline CDR1 is SGHNT and CDR2 YENEEA. The CDR3 DNA is TGTGCCAGCAGAGGACAGGGGACGAATGAGCAGTTCTTC. This translates into CASRGQGTNEQFF.

This clone turned up a few times. This chain joins TRBV7-2 and TRBJ1-1; perhaps TRBD1 as D (6 bases). The CDR3 runs to 14 residues. Germline V CDR1 and CDR2: SGHTA, FQGNSA. V shed 6 bases and J shed 1 base, with 12 bases lying between them. CDR3 sequence: CASRSQGENTEAFF. CDR3 DNA sequence: TGTGCCAGCAGATCACAGGGTGAGAACACTGAAGCTTTCTTT.

The chain combines TRBV15 with TRBJ1-1; no clear D. V was pared by 3 bases and J by 0 bases, with 8 bases between. The CDR3 covers 14 residues. Germline V lookup: CDR1 LNHNV, CDR2 YYDKDF (reference sequence). The CDR3 sequence: CATSSRGMNTEAFF. The CDR3 bases are TGTGCCACCAGCAGCAGAGGGATGAACACTGAAGCTTTCTTT.

V gene TRBV6-1 combines with J gene TRBJ1-4; D perhaps matches TRBD1 (5 bases). Germline V lookup: CDR1 MNHNS, CDR2 SASEGT. The germline V and J ends were trimmed by 3 bases and 3 bases, with 11 bases remaining between them. The CDR3 contains 15 residues. The CDR3 is CASSEAGTANEKLFF. DNA of the CDR3: TGTGCCAGCAGTGAGGCCGGGACGGCTAATGAAAAACTGTTTTTT.

This clone was recorded only once. The chain uses TRBV5-1 and TRBJ1-2; a possible D gene is TRBD1 (5 bases). V was shortened by 0 bases and J by 4 bases, with 13 bases between the two germline ends. Germline V gene data show CDR1 as SGHRS and CDR2 as YFSETQ. The CDR3 runs 15 residues. The CDR3 coding sequence is TGCGCCAGCAGCTTGGAAGGGGCGACTGGCTATGGCTACACCTTC. Translation: CASSLEGATGYGYTF.